The 8 T cell receptor beta chains reported below all come from one sample, sequenced in a study of read filtering for tumor transcriptome and immune sequencing. Molecular barcoded adaptors covering alpha/delta and beta/gamma chains were used on 400 to 450 ng RNA. TCRdb passed the reads through MiXCR, listing each CDR3 protein once. The profile covers 40,000 or so distinct CDR3 sequences, with under 15% appearing a single time and approximately 30% taken by the ten largest. The sample was a population of CD138-negative cells sorted from bone marrow. The origin of the receptors is a donor at least 40 years old with multiple myeloma.

This clonotype has at least ten counts. The chain has TRBV7-9 and TRBJ2-1; D not certain. V was clipped by 0 bases and J by 7 bases, with 7 bases between them. The length of the CDR3 is 13 residues. Germline V gives CDR1 SEHNR, CDR2 FQNEAQ (reference sequence). The CDR3 reads CASSLALGNEQFF. The CDR3 nucleotides are TGTGCCAGCAGCTTAGCTCTGGGTAATGAGCAGTTCTTC. Using reference TRBV7-9 and TRBJ2-1 for the parts outside the CDR3, the full variable domain is DTGVSQNPRHKITKRGQNVTFRCDPISEHNRLYWYRQTLGQGPEFLTYFQNEAQLEKSRLLSDRFSAERPKGSFSTLEIQRTEQGDSAMYLCASSLALGNEQFFGPGTRLTVL.

In its sample, this clonotype was seen many times. The genes are TRBV2 and TRBJ2-7; D unclear. The germline V gene has CDR1 SNHLY and CDR2 FYNNEI. The V gene lost 1 base and the J gene lost 7 bases, with 11 bases spanning the gap. This CDR3 has 13 residues. The CDR3 bases are TGTGCCAGCAGTGAAGATGCCCACTGGGAGCAGTACTTC. Its protein is CASSEDAHWEQYF.

This clonotype showed up many times. The rearrangement joins TRBV5-1 to TRBJ1-1; D is ambiguous. Germline lookup yields CDR1 SGHRS and CDR2 YFSETQ. Trimming took 5 bases from V and 1 from J, leaving 6 bases between them. The CDR3 has 12 amino acids. CDR3 loop: CASSLQNTEAFF. The CDR3 DNA reads TGCGCCAGCAGTTTGCAGAACACTGAAGCTTTCTTT.

This clonotype was counted at least ten times. V and J are TRBV29-1 and TRBJ1-1; D is perhaps TRBD1 (5 bases). Trimming took 7 bases from V and 2 from J, leaving 8 bases between them. The CDR3 totals 11 residues. The germline gives CDR1 SQVTM, CDR2 ANQGSEA. Here the CDR3 reads CSAQVNTEAFF. CDR3 DNA: TGCAGCGCACAGGTTAACACTGAAGCTTTCTTT.

This clonotype was seen at least ten times. The rearrangement links TRBV24-1 to TRBJ2-5, with D possibly matching TRBD2 (5 bases). V gave up 2 bases and J gave up 2 bases, with 17 bases separating them. The length of the CDR3 is 17 residues. The germline V gene encodes CDR1 KGHDR and CDR2 SFDVKD. CDR3: CATSDSLLVTPQETQYF. Written as DNA, the CDR3 is TGTGCCACCAGTGATTCCTTACTAGTGACACCTCAAGAGACCCAGTACTTC.

This clonotype was seen many times. The chain recombines TRBV12-3 or TRBV12-4 with TRBJ2-3; the D is unclear. This CDR3 is 12 amino acids long. Trimming left V 6 bases short and J 3 bases short, with 7 bases between. CDR3 sequence reads: CASRLGTDTQYF. The CDR3 DNA reads TGTGCCAGCAGGCTGGGGACAGATACGCAGTATTTT.

This clonotype was detected ten times or more. The J gene is TRBJ2-1, the V gene TRBV7-2; 12 nucleotides match TRBD2. The CDR3 has 15 amino acids. Per the germline V gene, CDR1 is SGHTA and CDR2 is FQGNSA. Trimming cost V 5 bases and J 8 bases; bases outside gene matches: 7. In nucleotides, the CDR3 is TGTGCCAGCAGCCCCCTACTAGCGGGAGGTTATGAGCAGTTCTTC. Protein: CASSPLLAGGYEQFF. Together with reference TRBV7-2 and TRBJ2-1, the CDR3 gives the full variable domain: GAGVSQSPSNKVTEKGKDVELRCDPISGHTALYWYRQSLGQGLEFLIYFQGNSAPDKSGLPSDRFSAERTGGSVSTLTIQRTQQEDSAVYLCASSPLLAGGYEQFFGPGTRLTVL.

The table lists this clonotype with many counts. This rearrangement joins TRBV7-9 to TRBJ2-1; D perhaps matches TRBD2 (5 bases). The germline V and J ends were trimmed by 6 bases and 1 base, with 10 bases remaining between them. The length of the CDR3 is 14 residues. CDR1 and CDR2 (germline): SEHNR, FQNEAQ (reference sequence). This CDR3 reads CASSRSGSYNEQFF. In nucleotides, the CDR3 is TGTGCCAGCAGTCGGAGCGGTTCCTACAATGAGCAGTTCTTC.